The 10 T cell receptor beta chains below come from one sample, sequenced in a study of blood T cell repertoires in COVID-19. Using immunoSEQ multiplex PCR, the repertoire was profiled, and TCRdb retains in-frame clones only, with some absent. Among about 400,000 clones listed, 85% to 90% were seen once. The sequenced sample consisted of PBMCs or T cells enriched from blood (not recorded which). The receptors were sampled from a woman younger than 45 who had recovered from COVID-19.

The chain has TRBV6-6 and TRBJ1-1, with a weak D call TRBD1 (6 bases). V shed 7 bases and J shed 7 bases, with 16 bases lying between them. Germline CDR1 MNHNY, CDR2 SVGAGI (reference sequence). The CDR3 consists of 13 residues. The CDR3 region is CASITSGQYEAFF. The CDR3 bases are TGTGCCAGCATCACATCCGGACAGTATGAAGCTTTCTTT.

The chain recombines TRBV3-1 (or the pseudogene TRBV3-2) with TRBJ2-7, with 11 bases matching TRBD1. This CDR3 has 15 amino acids. Germline CDR1 and CDR2: LGHDT and YNNKEL (reference sequence). The V gene end was trimmed by 6 bases and the J gene end by 2 bases; junction bases not matched to a gene: 6. The DNA of the CDR3 is TGTGCCAGCAGAGAATCGGGACAGGGGGCCTACGAGCAGTACTTC. This codes for CASRESGQGAYEQYF.

The rearrangement links TRBV6-5 to TRBJ1-2; tentatively, D is TRBD1 (6 bases). The CDR3 length is 12 residues. Germline V gene lookup returns CDR1 MNHEY and CDR2 SVGAGI. The V end was cut by 4 bases, the J end by 4 bases, with 7 bases between. CDR3 in DNA: TGTGCCAGCAGTTCAGGGGTCTATGGCTACACCTTC. Its protein is CASSSGVYGYTF.

The gene calls are TRBV19 and TRBJ2-1; 8 bases agree with TRBD1. Trimming removed 7 bases from V and 7 bases from J; junction bases left unmatched: 18. Germline V CDR1 and CDR2: LNHDA, SQIVND (reference sequence). The CDR3 is made up of 17 amino acids. CDR3 DNA: TGTGCCAGTAATTTCCGGAGACAGGGGAATTATCAAAATGAGCAGTTCTTC. Protein product: CASNFRRQGNYQNEQFF.

This clone occurred once. This chain joins TRBV6-4 and TRBJ1-2, with TRBD1 identical over 8 bases. The CDR3 spans 15 residues. J was trimmed by 3 bases and V by 7 bases; bases with no gene match: 10. CDR1 and CDR2 from the germline V gene are MRHNA and SNTAGT. The CDR3 protein is CASTNPNRGDYGYTF. DNA of the CDR3: TGTGCCAGCACGAACCCGAACAGGGGGGACTATGGCTACACCTTC.

The genes are TRBV7-9 and TRBJ2-1; 10 bases align to TRBD2. The J segment lost 9 bases and the V segment lost 2 bases, leaving 7 bases of the junction unmatched. There are 15 residues in the CDR3. Germline V lookup: CDR1 SEHNR, CDR2 FQNEAQ (reference sequence). As DNA, the CDR3 is TGTGCCAGCAGCTTATTTAGCGGGGGGCTCTTTGAGCAGTTCTTC. Its protein is CASSLFSGGLFEQFF.

The genes are TRBV6-5 and TRBJ1-6; tentatively, D is TRBD1 (6 bases). This CDR3 has 15 amino acids. Germline values: CDR1 MNHEY, CDR2 SVGAGI. V lost 6 bases and J lost 6, with 15 bases in between. The CDR3 DNA is TGTGCCAGCAGCTCCGGGACACTGCTTAATTCACCCCTCCACTTT. This codes for CASSSGTLLNSPLHF.

The chain links TRBV2 to TRBJ2-7, with D hard to call. V was pared by 4 bases and J by 7 bases, with 20 bases between. CDR1 and CDR2 (germline): SNHLY, FYNNEI. CDR3 size: 15 residues. This chain's CDR3 is CASSGVPPRAIEQYF. As DNA, the CDR3 is TGTGCCAGCAGTGGAGTCCCGCCTAGAGCGATTGAGCAGTACTTC.

The chain couples TRBV4-2 to TRBJ2-7, with D uncertain. V was shortened by 1 base and J by 2 bases, with 12 bases between the two germline ends. This CDR3 has 15 amino acids. From germline, CDR1 is LGHNA and CDR2 YNFKEQ. Written as DNA, the CDR3 is TGTGCCAGCAGCCAAGTAGGCTACAGTCCCTACGAGCAGTACTTC. Translated: CASSQVGYSPYEQYF.

Here the CDR3 DNA reads TGTGCCAGCAGCTGGGACAGGGGAATTAGGGGCAATCAGCCCCAGCATTTT. This codes for CASSWDRGIRGNQPQHF. This chain links TRBV28 with TRBJ1-5, with 10 nucleotides matching TRBD1. Germline loops: CDR1 MDHEN, CDR2 SYDVKM. V was clipped by 6 bases and J by 2 bases; unmatched bases: 10. The CDR3 contains 17 residues.